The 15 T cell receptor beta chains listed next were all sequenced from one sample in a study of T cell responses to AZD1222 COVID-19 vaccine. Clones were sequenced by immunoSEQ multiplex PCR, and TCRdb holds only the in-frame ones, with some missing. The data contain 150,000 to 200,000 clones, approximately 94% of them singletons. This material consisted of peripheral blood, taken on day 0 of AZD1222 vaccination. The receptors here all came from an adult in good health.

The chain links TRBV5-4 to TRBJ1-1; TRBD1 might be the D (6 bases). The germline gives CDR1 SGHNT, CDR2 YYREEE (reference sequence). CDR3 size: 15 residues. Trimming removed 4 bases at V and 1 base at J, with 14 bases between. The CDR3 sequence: CASSPFGQPNTEAFF. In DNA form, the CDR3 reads TGTGCCAGCAGCCCTTTCGGACAGCCGAACACTGAAGCTTTCTTT.

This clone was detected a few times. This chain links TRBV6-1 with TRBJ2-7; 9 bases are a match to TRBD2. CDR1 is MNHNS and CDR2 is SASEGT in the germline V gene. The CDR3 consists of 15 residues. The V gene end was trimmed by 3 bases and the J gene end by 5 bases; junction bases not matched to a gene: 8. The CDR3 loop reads CASSEGAGGPHEQYF. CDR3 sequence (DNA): TGTGCCAGCAGTGAGGGTGCGGGAGGGCCCCACGAGCAGTACTTC.

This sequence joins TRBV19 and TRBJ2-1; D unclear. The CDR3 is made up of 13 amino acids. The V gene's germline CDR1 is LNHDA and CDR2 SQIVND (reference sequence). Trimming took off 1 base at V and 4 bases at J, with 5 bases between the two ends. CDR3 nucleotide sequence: TGTGCCAGTAGTATAGTCCGATACAATGAGCAGTTCTTC. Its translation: CASSIVRYNEQFF. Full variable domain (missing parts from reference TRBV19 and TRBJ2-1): DGGITQSPKYLFRKEGQNVTLSCEQNLNHDAMYWYRQDPGQGLRLIYYSQIVNDFQKGDIAEGYSVSREKKESFPLTVTSAQKNPTAFYLCASSIVRYNEQFFGPGTRLTVL.

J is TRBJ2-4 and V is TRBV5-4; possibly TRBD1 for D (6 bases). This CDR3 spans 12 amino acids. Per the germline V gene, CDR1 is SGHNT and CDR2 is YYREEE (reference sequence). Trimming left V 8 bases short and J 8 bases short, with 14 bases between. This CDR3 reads CARNQRGYIQYF. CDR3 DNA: TGTGCCAGAAACCAGAGGGGGTACATTCAGTACTTC.

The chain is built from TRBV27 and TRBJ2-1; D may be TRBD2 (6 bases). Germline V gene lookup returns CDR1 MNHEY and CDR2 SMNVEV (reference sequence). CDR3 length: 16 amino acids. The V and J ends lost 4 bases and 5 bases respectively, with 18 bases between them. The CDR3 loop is CASSSPLSGVDNEQFF. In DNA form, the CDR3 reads TGTGCCAGCAGTTCCCCCCTTTCGGGGGTGGACAATGAGCAGTTCTTC.

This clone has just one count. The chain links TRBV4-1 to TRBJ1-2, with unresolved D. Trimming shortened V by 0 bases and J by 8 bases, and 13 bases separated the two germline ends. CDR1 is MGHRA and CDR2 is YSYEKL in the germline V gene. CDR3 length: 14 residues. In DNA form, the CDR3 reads TGCGCCAGCAGCCAAGAAGTAGGTGGTCGCGGCTACACCTTC. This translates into CASSQEVGGRGYTF.

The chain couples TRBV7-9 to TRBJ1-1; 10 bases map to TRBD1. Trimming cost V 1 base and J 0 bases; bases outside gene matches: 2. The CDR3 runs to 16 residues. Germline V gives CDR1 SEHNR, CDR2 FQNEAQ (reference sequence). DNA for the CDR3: TGTGCCAGCAGCTTAGGACAGGGGGCGATGAACACTGAAGCTTTCTTT. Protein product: CASSLGQGAMNTEAFF.

The CDR3 is CASSLWGGGGNTIYF. CDR3 nucleotide sequence: TGTGCCAGCAGCTTATGGGGTGGAGGTGGAAACACCATATATTTT. The chain is built from TRBV7-2 and TRBJ1-3; unclear D gene. Trimming shortened V by 2 bases and J by 3 bases, and 11 bases separated the two germline ends. CDR1 and CDR2 (germline): SGHTA, FQGNSA. This CDR3 has 15 residues.

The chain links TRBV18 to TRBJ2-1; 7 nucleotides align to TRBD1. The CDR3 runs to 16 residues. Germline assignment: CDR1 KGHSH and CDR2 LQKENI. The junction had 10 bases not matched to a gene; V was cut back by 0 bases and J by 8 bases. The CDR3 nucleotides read TGTGCCAGCTCACCACCGACGCGACAGGGCTTGGATGAGCAGTTCTTC. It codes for CASSPPTRQGLDEQFF.

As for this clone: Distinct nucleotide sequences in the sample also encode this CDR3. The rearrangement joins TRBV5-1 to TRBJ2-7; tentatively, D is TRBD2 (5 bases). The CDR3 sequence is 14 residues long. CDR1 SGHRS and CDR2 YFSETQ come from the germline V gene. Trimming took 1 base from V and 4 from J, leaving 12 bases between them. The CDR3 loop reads CASSLLGGSYEQYF. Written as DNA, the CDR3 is TGCGCCAGCAGCTTGCTCGGAGGTTCGTACGAGCAGTACTTC. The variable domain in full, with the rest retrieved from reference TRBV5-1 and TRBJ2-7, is KAGVTQTPRYLIKTRGQQVTLSCSPISGHRSVSWYQQTPGQGLQFLFEYFSETQRNKGNFPGRFSGRQFSNSRSEMNVSTLELGDSALYLCASSLLGGSYEQYFGPGTRLTVT.

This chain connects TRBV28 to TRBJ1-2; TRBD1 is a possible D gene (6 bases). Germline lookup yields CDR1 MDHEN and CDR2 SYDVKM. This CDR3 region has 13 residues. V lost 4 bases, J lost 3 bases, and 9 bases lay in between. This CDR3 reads CASSSGDHYGYTF. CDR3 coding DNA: TGTGCCAGCAGTTCAGGGGACCACTATGGCTACACCTTC.

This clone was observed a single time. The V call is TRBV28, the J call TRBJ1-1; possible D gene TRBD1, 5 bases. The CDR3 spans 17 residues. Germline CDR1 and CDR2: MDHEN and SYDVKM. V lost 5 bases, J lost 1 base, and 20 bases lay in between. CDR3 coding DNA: TGTGCCAGCAGTACATTCTCGGATCGGCAGGGGAACACTGAAGCTTTCTTT. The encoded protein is CASSTFSDRQGNTEAFF.

CDR3 sequence: CSVEGAASGSFYNEQFF. Here the CDR3 DNA reads TGCAGCGTTGAAGGGGCGGCTAGCGGTTCCTTCTACAATGAGCAGTTCTTC. The gene calls are TRBV29-1 and TRBJ2-1; 7 bases are shared with TRBD2. The CDR3 loop spans 17 amino acids. Losses at the gene ends were 1 base for V and 3 bases for J; bases not matched to a gene: 12. Per germline, CDR1 SQVTM and CDR2 ANQGSEA.

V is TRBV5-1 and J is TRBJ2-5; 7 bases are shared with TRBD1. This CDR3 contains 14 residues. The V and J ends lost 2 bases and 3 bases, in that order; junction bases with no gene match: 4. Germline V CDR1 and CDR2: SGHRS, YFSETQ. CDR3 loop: CASSLTGTEETQYF. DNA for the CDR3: TGCGCCAGCAGCTTAACCGGGACAGAAGAGACCCAGTACTTC.

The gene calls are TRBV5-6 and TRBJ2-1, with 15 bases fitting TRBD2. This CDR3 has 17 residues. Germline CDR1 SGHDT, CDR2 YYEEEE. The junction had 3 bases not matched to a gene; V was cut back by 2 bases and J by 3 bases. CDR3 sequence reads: CASSFGTSGGNYNEQFF. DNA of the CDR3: TGTGCCAGCAGCTTCGGGACTAGCGGGGGGAACTACAATGAGCAGTTCTTC.